This TCR beta chain was sequenced during a study of a mutant IDH1 vaccine in newly diagnosed glioma. Study observations and caveats: The vaccine induced immune responses, and these occurred in 80% to 95% of patients.

Notes on this clone: No antigen is known for it.

Time point described: baseline, week 1 (first vaccination visit). Treatment denoted: pre-vaccination baseline after standard-of-care therapy. Sequencing used immunoSEQ multiplex PCR; TCRdb keeps in-frame clones, though not all of them. The sample has 92,000 or so clones; roughly 82% are singletons. V lost 4 bases to trimming and J lost 2 bases, with 11 bases between them. Germline V gene sequence: CDR1 SEHNR, CDR2 FQNEAQ (reference sequence). This CDR3 region has 15 residues. This TCR came from a man aged 40-50 years with glioma. Some clones in this sample may be carry-over from other donors' samples. The sample was PBMCs, taken from a glioma patient treated with radiotherapy, temozolomide or both. The V gene is TRBV7-9, the J gene TRBJ2-2; possibly TRBD1 for D (6 bases). The CDR3 DNA follows: TGTGCCAGCAGCTACAGGGATGGAAACACCGGGGAGCTGTTTTTT. It specifies CASSYRDGNTGELFF.